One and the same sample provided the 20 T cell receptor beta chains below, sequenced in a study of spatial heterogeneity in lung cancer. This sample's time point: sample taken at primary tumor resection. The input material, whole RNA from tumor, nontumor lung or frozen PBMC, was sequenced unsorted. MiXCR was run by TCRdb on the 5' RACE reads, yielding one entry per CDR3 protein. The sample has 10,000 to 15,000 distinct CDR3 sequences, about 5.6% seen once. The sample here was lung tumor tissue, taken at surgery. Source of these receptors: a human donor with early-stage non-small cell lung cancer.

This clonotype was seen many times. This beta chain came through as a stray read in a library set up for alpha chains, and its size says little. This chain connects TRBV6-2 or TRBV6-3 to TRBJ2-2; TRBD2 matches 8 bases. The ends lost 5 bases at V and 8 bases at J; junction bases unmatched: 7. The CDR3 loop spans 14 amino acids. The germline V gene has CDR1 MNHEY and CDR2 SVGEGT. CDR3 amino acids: CASSASGSGGELFF. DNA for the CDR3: TGTGCCAGCAGTGCAAGCGGGAGCGGTGGGGAGCTGTTTTTT.

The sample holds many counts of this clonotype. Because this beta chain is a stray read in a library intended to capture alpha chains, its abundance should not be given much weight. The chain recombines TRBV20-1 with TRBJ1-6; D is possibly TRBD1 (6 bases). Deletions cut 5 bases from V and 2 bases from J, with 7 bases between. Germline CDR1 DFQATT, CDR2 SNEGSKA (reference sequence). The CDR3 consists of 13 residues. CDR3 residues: CSAWTAYNSPLHF. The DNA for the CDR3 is TGCAGTGCTTGGACAGCCTATAATTCACCCCTCCACTTT.

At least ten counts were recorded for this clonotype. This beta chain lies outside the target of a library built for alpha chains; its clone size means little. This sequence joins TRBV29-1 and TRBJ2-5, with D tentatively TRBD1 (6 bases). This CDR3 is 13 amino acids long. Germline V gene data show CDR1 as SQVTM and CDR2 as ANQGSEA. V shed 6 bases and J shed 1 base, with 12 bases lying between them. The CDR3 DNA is TGCAGCGTGGAACAGGGACCCCAAGAGACCCAGTACTTC. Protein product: CSVEQGPQETQYF.

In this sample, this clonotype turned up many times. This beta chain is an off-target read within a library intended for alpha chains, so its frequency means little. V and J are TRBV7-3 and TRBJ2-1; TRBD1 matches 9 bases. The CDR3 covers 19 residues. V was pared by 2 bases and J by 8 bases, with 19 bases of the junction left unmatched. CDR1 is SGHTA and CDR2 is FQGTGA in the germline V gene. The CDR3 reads CASSLFMGGTGKGHDEQFF. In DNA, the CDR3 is TGTGCCAGCAGCTTATTTATGGGCGGGACAGGGAAGGGTCATGATGAGCAGTTCTTC.

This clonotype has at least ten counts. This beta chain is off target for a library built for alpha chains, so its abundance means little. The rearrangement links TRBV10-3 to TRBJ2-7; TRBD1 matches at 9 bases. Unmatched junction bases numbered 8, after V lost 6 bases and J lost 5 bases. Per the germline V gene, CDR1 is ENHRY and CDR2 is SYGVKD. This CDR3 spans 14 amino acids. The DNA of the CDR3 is TGTGCCATCAGAGAACCGGGACAGGGCCACGAGCAGTACTTC. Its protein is CAIREPGQGHEQYF.

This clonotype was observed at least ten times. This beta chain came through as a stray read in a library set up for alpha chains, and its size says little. CDR3 sequence: CASSLDRAGRETQYF. The CDR3 DNA is TGTGCCAGCAGTTTAGACCGAGCGGGACGAGAGACCCAGTACTTC. The V and J genes are TRBV12-3 or TRBV12-4 and TRBJ2-5; TRBD2 matches 7 bases. The ends lost 1 base at V and 4 bases at J; junction bases unmatched: 6. The CDR3 runs 15 residues.

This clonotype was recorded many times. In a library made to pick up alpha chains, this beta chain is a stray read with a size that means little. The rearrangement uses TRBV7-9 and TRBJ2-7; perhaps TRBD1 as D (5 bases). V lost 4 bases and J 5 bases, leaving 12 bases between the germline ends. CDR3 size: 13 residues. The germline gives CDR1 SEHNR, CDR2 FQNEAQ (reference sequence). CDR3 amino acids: CASSSQGPDEQYV. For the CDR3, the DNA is TGTGCCAGCAGCTCCCAGGGTCCCGACGAGCAGTACGTC.

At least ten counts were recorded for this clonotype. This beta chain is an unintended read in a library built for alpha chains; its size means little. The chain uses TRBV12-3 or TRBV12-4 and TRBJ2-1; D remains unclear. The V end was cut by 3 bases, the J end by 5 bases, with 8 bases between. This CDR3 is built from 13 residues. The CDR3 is CASSFDRDNEQFF. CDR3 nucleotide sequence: TGTGCCAGCAGTTTTGACCGAGACAATGAGCAGTTCTTC.

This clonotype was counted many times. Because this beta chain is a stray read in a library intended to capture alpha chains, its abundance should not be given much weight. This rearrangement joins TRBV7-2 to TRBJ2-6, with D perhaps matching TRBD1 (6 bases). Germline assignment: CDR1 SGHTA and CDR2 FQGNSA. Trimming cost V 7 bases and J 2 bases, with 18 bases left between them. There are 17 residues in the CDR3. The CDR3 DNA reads TGTGCCAGCACCCCCTATACAGGGTTCACTGGGGCCAACGTCCTGACTTTC. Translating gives CASTPYTGFTGANVLTF.

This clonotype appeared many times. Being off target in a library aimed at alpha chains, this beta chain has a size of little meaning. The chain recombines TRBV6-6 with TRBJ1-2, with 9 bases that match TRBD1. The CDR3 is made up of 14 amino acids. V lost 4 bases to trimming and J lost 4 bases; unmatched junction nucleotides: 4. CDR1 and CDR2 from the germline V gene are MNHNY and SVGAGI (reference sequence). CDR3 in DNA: TGTGCCAGCAGTTCTACAGGGGGCAGCTATGGCTACACCTTC. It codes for CASSSTGGSYGYTF.

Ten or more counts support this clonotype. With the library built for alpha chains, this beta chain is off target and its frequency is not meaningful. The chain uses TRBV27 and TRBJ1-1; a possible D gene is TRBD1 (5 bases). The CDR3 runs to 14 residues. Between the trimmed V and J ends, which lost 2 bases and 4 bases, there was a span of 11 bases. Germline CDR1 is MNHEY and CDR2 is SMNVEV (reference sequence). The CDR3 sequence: CASSLRGRGTEAFF. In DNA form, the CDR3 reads TGTGCCAGCAGTTTAAGGGGCCGGGGCACTGAAGCTTTCTTT.

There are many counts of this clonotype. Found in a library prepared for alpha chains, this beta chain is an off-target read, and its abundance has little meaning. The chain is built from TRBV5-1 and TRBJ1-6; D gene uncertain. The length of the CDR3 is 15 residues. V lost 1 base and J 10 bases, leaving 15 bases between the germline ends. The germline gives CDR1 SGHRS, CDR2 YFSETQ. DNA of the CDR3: TGCGCCAGCAGCTTGACTCGTTCGGCGGTCTCACCCCTCCACTTT. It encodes CASSLTRSAVSPLHF. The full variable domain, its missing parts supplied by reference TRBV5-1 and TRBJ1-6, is KAGVTQTPRYLIKTRGQQVTLSCSPISGHRSVSWYQQTPGQGLQFLFEYFSETQRNKGNFPGRFSGRQFSNSRSEMNVSTLELGDSALYLCASSLTRSAVSPLHFGNGTRLTVT.

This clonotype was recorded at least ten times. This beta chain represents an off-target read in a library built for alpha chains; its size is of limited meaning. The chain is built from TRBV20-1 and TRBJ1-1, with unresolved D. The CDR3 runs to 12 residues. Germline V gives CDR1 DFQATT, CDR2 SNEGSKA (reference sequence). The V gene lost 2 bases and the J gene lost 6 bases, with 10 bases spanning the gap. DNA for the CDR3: TGCAGTGCTAGAAGACTGGTACCTGAAGCTTTCTTT. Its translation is CSARRLVPEAFF.

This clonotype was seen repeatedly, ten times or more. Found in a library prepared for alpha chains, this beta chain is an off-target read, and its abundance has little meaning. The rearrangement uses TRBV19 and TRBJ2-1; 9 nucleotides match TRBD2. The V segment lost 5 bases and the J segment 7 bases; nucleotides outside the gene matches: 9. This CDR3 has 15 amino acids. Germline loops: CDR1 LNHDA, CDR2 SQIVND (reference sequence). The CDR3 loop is CASSSHSGGDNEQFF. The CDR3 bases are TGTGCCAGTAGTTCCCATAGCGGGGGTGATAATGAGCAGTTCTTC.

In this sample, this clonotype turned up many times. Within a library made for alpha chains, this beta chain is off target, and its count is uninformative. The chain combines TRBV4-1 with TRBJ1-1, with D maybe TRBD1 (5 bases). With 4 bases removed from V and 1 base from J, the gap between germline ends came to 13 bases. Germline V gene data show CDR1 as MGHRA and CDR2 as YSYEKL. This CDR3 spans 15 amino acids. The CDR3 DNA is TGCGCCAGCAGCCCCCCCGGGGCGGCGAACACTGAAGCTTTCTTT. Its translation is CASSPPGAANTEAFF.

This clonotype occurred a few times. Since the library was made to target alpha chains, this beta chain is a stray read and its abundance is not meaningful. Here the CDR3 DNA reads TGTGCCAGCTCCGAGGGGGGGTACCCCTACAATGAGCAGTTCTTC. As protein: CASSEGGYPYNEQFF. This sequence joins TRBV12-3 or TRBV12-4 and TRBJ2-1, with a weak D call TRBD2 (7 bases). This CDR3 is built from 15 residues. V was shortened by 8 bases and J by 2 bases, with 16 bases between the two germline ends.

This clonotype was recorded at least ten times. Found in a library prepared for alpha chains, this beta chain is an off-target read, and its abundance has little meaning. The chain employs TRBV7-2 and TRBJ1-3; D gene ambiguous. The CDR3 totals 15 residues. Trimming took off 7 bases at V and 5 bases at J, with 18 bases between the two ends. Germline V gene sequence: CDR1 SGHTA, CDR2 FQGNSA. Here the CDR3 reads CASTFPKNDRNTIYF. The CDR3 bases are TGTGCCAGCACCTTCCCAAAAAACGACCGAAACACCATATATTTT.

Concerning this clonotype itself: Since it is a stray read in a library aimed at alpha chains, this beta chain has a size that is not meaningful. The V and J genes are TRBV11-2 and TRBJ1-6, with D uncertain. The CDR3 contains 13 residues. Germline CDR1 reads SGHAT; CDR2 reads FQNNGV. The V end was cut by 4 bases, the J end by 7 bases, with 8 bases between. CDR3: CASSSLENSPLHF. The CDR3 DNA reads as TGTGCCAGCAGCTCCTTAGAAAATTCACCCCTCCACTTT.

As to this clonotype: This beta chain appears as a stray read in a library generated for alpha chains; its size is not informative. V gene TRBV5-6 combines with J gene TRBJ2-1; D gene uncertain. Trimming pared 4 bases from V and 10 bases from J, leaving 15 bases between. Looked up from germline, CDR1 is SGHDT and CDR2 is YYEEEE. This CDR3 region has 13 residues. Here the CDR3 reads CASSADTPGEQFF. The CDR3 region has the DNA TGTGCCAGCAGCGCAGACACGCCCGGGGAGCAGTTCTTC. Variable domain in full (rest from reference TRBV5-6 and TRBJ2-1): DAGVTQSPTHLIKTRGQQVTLRCSPKSGHDTVSWYQQALGQGPQFIFQYYEEEERQRGNFPDRFSGHQFPNYSSELNVNALLLGDSALYLCASSADTPGEQFFGPGTRLTVL.

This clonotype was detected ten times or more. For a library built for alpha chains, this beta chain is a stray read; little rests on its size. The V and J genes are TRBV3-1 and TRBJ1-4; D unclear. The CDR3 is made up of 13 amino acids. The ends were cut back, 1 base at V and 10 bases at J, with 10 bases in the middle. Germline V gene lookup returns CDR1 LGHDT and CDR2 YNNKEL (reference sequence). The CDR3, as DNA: TGTGCCAGCAGCCAAGGTCGGTCGGGAAAACTGTTTTTT. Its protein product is CASSQGRSGKLFF.